This section outlines one TCR beta chain sequence together with its context. Its antigen is as yet unknown. Distinct nucleotide sequences in the sample also encode this CDR3. Here immunoSEQ multiplex PCR was the method, and the copy in TCRdb shows in-frame clones only, minus some. The data show millions of clones, just under 95% seen once. The source of the sample is a study of shared clonotypes between healthy human individuals. Whole-study context: In total, the donors were two women and a few men aged 18 to 49. The study, taken as a whole, reports: Estimated richness values were generally larger in naive subsets than in memory subsets. It was anticipated that sequencing depth would influence how many clonotypes donors shared.

The naive CD8 subset, CD45RO-negative cells positively selected for CCR7, excluded terminally differentiated effector memory CD45RA+ cells. Sample: naive CD8+ T cells sorted from blood. The clonotype comes from a man aged 18 to 29 in good health.

CDR3 DNA: TGTGCCAGCAGTTACTCGACAACTAATGAAAAACTGTTTTTT. It encodes CASSYSTTNEKLFF. This chain uses TRBV6-5 with TRBJ1-4; D gene uncertain. Germline V CDR1 and CDR2: MNHEY, SVGAGI. V gave up 0 bases and J gave up 0 bases, with 2 bases separating them. The CDR3 is 14 residues long.